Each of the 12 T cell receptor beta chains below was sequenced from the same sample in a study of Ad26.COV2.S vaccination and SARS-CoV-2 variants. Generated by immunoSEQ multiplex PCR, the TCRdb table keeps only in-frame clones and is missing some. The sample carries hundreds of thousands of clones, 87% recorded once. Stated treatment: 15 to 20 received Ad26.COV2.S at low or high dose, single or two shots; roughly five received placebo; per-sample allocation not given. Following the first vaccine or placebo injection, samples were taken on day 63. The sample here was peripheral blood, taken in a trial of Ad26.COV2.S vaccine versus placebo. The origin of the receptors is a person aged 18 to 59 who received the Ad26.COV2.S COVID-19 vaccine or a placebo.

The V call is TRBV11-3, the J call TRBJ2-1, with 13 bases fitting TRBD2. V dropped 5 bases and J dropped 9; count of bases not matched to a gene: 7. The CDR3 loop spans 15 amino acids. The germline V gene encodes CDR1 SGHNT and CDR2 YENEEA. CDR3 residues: CASSLTSGRAGEQFF. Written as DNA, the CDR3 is TGTGCCAGCAGCCTTACTAGCGGGAGGGCCGGTGAGCAGTTCTTC.

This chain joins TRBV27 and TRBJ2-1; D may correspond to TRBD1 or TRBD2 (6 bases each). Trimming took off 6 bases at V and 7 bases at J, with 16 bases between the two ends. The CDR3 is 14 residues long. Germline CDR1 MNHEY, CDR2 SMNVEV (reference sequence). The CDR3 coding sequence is TGTGCCAGCAGCTCAGAGGGGGGTTGGAATGAGCAGTTCTTC. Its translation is CASSSEGGWNEQFF.

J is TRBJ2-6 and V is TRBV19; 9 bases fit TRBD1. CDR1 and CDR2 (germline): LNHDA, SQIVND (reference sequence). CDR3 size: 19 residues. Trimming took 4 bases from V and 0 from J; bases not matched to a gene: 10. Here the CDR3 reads CASSTQPGQGASGANVLTF. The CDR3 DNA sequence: TGTGCCAGTAGTACGCAACCGGGACAGGGAGCCTCTGGGGCCAACGTCCTGACTTTC.

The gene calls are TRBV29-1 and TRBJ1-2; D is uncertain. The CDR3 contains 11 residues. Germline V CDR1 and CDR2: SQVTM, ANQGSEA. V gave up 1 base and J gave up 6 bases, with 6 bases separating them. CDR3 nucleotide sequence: TGCAGCGTTGAAGGCCGGGATGGCTACACCTTC. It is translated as CSVEGRDGYTF.

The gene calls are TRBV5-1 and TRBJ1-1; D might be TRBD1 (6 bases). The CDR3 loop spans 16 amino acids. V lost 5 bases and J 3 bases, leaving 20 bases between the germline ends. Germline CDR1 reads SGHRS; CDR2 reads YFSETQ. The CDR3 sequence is CASSRYAGESYTEAFF. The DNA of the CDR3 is TGCGCCAGCAGTCGGTATGCAGGGGAGTCGTACACTGAAGCTTTCTTT.

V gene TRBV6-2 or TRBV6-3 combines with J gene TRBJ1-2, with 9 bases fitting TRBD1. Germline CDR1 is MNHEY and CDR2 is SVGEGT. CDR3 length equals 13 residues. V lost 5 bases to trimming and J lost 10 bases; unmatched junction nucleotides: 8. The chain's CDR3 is CASSPAGTGSYTF. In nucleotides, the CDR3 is TGTGCCAGCAGTCCCGCCGGGACAGGGTCCTACACCTTC.

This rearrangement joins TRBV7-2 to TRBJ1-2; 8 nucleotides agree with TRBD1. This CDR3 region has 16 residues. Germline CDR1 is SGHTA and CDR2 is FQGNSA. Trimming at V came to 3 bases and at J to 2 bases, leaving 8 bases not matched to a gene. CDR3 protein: CASSFQLGQDNYGYTF. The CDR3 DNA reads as TGTGCCAGCAGCTTCCAACTGGGACAGGACAACTATGGCTACACCTTC.

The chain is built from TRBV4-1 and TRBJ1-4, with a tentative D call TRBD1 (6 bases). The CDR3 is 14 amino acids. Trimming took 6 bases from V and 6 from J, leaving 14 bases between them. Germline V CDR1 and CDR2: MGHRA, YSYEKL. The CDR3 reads CASRATGIDEKLFF. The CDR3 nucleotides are TGCGCCAGCAGAGCCACAGGGATAGATGAAAAACTGTTTTTT.

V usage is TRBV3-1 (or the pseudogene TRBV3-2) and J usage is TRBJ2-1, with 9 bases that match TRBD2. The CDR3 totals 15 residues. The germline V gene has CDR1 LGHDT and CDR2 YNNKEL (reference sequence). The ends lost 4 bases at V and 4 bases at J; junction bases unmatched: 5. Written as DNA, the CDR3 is TGTGCCAGCAGCCCGACTAGCGGAGTATACAATGAGCAGTTCTTC. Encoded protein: CASSPTSGVYNEQFF.

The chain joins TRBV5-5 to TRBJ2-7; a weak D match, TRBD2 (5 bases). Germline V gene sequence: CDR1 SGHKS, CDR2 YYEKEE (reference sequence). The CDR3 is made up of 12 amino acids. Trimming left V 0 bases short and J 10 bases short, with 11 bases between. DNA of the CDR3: TGTGCCAGCAGCTTGGGCGGGCCGGGTCAGTACTTC. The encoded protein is CASSLGGPGQYF.

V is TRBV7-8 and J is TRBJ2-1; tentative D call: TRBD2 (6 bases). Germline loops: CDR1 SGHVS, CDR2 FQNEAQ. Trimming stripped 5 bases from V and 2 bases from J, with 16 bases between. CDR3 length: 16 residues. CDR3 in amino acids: CASSATGLHPYNEQFF. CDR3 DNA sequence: TGTGCCAGCAGCGCCACGGGACTTCATCCCTACAATGAGCAGTTCTTC. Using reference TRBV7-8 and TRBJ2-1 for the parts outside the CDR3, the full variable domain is GAGVSQSPRYKVAKRGQDVALRCDPISGHVSLFWYQQALGQGPEFLTYFQNEAQLDKSGLPSDRFFAERPEGSVSTLKIQRTQQEDSAVYLCASSATGLHPYNEQFFGPGTRLTVL.

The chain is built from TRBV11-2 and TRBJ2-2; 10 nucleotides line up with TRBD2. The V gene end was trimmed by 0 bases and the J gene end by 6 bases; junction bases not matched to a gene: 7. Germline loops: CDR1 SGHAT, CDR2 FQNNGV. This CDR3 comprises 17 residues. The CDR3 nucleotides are TGTGCCAGCAGCTTAGACGGACTAGCGGAAGTCCCCGGGGAGCTGTTTTTT. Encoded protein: CASSLDGLAEVPGELFF.